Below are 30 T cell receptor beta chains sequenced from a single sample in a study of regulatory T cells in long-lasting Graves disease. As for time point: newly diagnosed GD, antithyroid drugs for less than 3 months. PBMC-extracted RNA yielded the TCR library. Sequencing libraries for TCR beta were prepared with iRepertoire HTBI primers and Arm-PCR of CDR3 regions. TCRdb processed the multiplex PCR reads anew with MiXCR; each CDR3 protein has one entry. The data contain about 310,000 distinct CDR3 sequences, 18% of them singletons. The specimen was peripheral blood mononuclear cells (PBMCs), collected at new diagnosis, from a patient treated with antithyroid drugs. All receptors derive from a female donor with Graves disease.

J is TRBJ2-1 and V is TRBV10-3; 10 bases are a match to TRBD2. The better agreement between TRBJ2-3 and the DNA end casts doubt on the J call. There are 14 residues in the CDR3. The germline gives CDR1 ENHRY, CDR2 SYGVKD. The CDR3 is CAIRASGRSDTQYF. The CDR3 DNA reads TGTGCCATCAGGGCTAGCGGGAGATCCGATACGCAGTATTTT.

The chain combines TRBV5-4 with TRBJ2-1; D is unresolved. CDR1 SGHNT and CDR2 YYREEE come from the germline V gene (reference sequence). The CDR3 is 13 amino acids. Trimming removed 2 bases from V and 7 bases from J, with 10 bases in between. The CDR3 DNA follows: TGTGCCAGCAGCTTAGGAAAAGGGAATGAGCAGTTCTTC. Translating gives CASSLGKGNEQFF.

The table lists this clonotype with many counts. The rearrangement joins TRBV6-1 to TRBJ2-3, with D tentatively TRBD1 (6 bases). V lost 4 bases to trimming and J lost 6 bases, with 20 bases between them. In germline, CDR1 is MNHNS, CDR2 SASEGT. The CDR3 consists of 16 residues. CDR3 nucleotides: TGTGCCAGCAGTGGGACCGGGGACACATTCTGGGATACGCAGTATTTT. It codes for CASSGTGDTFWDTQYF.

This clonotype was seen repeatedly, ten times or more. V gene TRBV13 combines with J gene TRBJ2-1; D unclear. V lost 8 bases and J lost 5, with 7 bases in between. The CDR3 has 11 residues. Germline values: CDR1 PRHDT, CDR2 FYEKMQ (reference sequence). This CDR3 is CASGEHNEQFF. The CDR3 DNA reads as TGTGCCAGCGGTGAGCACAATGAGCAGTTCTTC.

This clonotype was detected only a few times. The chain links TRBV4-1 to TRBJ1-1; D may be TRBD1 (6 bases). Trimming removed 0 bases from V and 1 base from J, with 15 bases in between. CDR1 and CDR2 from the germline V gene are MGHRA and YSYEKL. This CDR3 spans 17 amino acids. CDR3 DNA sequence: TGCGCCAGCAGCCAAGATAGGCAGGGGCGATCGAACACTGAAGCTTTCTTT. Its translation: CASSQDRQGRSNTEAFF.

In DNA, the CDR3 is TGCAGTGCTAGAGCCAGCGGGGGGGCCCGCACAGATACGCAGTATTTT. Translated: CSARASGGARTDTQYF. This chain connects TRBV20-1 to TRBJ2-3; TRBD2 matches at 10 bases. The CDR3 loop spans 16 amino acids. V lost 1 base and J lost 1; bases outside the gene matches: 5. Germline-derived CDR1 and CDR2 are DFQATT and SNEGSKA (reference sequence).

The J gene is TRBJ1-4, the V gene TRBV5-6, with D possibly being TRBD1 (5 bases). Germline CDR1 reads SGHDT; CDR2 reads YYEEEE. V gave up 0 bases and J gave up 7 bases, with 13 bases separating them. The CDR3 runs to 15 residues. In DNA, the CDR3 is TGTGCCAGCAGCTTGGGGGGCCTCGGGGGTGAAAAACTGTTTTTT. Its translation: CASSLGGLGGEKLFF.

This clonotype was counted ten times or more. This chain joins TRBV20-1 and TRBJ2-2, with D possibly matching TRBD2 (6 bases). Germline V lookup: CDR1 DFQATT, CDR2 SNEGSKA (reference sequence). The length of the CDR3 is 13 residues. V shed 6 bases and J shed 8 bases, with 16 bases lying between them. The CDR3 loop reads CSARPPGGGELFF. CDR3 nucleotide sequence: TGCAGTGCCAGACCCCCCGGGGGAGGGGAGCTGTTTTTT.

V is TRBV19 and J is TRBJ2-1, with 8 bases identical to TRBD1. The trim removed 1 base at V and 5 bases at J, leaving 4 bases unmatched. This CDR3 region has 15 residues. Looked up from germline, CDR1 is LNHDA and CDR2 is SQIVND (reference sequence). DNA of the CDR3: TGTGCCAGTAGTATAGTAGGACAGGGCCACAATGAGCAGTTCTTC. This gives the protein CASSIVGQGHNEQFF.

The CDR3 reads CASSPRDTKPWTQYF. CDR3 coding DNA: TGTGCCAGCAGCCCCCGGGACACCAAACCATGGACGCAGTATTTT. The chain uses TRBV9 and TRBJ2-3; possibly TRBD1 for D (6 bases). The CDR3 sequence is 15 residues long. The germline CDR1 and CDR2 sequences are SGDLS and YYNGEE. V lost 4 bases, J lost 9 bases, and 21 bases lay in between.

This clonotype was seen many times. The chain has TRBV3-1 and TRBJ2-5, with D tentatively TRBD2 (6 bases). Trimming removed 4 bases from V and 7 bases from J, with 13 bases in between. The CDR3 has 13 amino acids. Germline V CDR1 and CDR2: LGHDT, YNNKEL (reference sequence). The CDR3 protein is CASSPQISGTQYF. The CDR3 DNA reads TGTGCCAGCAGCCCGCAAATTAGCGGGACCCAGTACTTC.

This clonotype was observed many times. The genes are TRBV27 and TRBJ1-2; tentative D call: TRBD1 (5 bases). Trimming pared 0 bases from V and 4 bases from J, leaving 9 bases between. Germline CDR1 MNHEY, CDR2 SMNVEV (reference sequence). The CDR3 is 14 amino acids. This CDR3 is CASSLSSGAYGYTF. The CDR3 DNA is TGTGCCAGCAGTTTATCATCTGGGGCCTATGGCTACACCTTC.

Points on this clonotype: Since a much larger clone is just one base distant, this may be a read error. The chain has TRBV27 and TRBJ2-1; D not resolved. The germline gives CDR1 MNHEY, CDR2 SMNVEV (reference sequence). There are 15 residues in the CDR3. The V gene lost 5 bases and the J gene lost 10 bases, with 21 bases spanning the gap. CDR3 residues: CASSPTSFDTYEQFF. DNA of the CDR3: TGTGCCAGCAGTCCTACCTCCTTCGACACCTACGAGCAGTTCTTC.

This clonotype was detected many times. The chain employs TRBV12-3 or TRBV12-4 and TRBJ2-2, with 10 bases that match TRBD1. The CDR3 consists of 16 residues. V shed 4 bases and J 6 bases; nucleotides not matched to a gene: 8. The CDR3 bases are TGTGCCAGCAGTTCTTTCGACAGGGGGCGAGCCGGGGAGCTGTTTTTT. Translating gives CASSSFDRGRAGELFF.

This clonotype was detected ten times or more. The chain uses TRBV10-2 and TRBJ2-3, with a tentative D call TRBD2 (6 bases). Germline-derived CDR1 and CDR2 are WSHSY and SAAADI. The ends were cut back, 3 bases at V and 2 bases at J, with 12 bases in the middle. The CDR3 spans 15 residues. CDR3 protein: CASSDSVAATDTQYF. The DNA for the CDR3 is TGCGCCAGCAGTGACTCGGTAGCGGCCACAGATACGCAGTATTTT.

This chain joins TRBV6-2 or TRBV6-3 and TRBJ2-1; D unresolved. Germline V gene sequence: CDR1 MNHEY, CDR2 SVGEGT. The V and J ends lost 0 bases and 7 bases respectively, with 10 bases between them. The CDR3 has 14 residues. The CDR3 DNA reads TGTGCCAGCAGTTACTCCCCCCAACTAAATGAGCAGTTCTTC. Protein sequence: CASSYSPQLNEQFF.

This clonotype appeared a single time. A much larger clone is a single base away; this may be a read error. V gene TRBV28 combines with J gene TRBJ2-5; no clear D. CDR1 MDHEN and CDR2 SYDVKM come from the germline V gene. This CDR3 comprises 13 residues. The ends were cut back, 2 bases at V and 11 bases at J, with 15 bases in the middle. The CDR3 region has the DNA TGTGCCAGCAGTTTAAATGAAAACAATGAGCAGTACTTC. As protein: CASSLNENNEQYF.

The CDR3 DNA follows: TGTGCCAGCAGCCGCACCGGGACAGGGAATGAAAAACTGTTTTTT. Translation gives CASSRTGTGNEKLFF. The chain links TRBV12-3 or TRBV12-4 to TRBJ1-4, with 9 nucleotides matching TRBD1. The CDR3 extends over 15 amino acids. V trimming: 6 bases; J trimming: 5 bases; junction bases outside the gene matches: 7.

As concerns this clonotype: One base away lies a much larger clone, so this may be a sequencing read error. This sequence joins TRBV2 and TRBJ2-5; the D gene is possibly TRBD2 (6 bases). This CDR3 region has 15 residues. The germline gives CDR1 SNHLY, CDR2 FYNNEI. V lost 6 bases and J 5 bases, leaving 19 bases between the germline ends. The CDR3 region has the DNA TGTGCCAGCAGACCACGGGGGTCCGGAGGGGAGACCCAGTACTTC. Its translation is CASRPRGSGGETQYF.

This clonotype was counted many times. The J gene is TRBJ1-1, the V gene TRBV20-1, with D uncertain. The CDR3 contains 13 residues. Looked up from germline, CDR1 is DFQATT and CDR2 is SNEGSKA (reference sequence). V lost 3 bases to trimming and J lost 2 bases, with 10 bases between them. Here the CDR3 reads CSASNTANTEAFF. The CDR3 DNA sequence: TGCAGTGCTAGTAATACGGCCAACACTGAAGCTTTCTTT.

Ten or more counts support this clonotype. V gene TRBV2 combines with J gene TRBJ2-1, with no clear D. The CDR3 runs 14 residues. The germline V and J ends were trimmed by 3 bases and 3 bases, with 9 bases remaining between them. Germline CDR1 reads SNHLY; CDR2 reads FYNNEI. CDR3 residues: CASSDETLYNEQFF. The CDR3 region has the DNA TGTGCCAGCAGTGATGAGACTCTCTACAATGAGCAGTTCTTC.

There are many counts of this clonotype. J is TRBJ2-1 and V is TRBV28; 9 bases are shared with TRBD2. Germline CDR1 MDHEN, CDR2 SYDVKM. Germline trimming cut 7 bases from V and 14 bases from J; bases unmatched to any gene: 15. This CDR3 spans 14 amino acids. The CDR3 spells CASKMAAGGMVEFF. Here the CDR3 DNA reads TGTGCCAGCAAAATGGCAGCGGGAGGAATGGTAGAGTTCTTC.

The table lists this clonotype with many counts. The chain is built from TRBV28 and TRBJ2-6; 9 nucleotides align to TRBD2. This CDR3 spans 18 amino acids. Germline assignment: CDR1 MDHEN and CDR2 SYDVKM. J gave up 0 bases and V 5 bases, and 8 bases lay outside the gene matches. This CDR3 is CASSPGLAGNSGANVLTF. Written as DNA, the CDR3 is TGTGCCAGCAGTCCAGGGCTAGCGGGGAACTCTGGGGCCAACGTCCTGACTTTC.

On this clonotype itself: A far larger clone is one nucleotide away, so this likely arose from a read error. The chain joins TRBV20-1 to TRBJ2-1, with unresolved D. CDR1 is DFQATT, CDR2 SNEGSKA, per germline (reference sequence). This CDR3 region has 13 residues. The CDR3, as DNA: TGCAGTGCTAGAGATGGAGCGAATGCGGCCCGGTACTTC. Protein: CSARDGANAARYF.

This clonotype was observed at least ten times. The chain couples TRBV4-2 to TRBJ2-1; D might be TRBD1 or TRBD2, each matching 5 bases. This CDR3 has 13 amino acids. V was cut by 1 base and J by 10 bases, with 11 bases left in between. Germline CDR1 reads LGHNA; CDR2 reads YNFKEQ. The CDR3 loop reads CASSQAWGKEQFF. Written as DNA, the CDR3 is TGTGCCAGCAGCCAAGCCTGGGGGAAGGAGCAGTTCTTC.

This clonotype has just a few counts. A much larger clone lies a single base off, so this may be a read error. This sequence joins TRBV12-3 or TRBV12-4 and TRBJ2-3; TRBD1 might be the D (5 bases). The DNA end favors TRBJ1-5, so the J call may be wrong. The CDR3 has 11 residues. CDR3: CASKGWDTQHF. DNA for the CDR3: TGTGCCTCTAAGGGGTGGGATACGCAGCATTTT.

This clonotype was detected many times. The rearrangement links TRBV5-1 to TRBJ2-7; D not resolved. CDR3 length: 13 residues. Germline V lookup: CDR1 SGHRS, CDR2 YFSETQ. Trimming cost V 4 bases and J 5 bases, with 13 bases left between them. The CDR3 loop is CASSRTLGDEQYF. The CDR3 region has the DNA TGCGCCAGCAGCCGGACGTTGGGTGACGAGCAGTACTTC.

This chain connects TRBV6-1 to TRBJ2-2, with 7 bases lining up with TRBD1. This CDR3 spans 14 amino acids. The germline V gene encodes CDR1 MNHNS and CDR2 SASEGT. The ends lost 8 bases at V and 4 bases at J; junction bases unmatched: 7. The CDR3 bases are TGTGCCAGCGGCCGGGACAGAGCCACCGGGGAGCTGTTTTTT. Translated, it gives CASGRDRATGELFF.

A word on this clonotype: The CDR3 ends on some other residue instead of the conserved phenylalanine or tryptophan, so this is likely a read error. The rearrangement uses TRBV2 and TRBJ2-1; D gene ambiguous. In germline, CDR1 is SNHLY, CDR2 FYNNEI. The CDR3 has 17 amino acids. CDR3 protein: CASSESLSPREYNEQFL. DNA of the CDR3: TGTGCTAGCAGTGAATCGCTTAGCCCAAGGGAATACAATGAGCAGTTCTTG.

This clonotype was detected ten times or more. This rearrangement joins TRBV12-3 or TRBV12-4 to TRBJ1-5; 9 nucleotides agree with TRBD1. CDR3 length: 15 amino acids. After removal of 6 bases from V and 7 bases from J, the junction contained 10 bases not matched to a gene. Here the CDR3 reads CASSPGQGISQPQHF. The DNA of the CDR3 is TGTGCCAGCAGCCCGGGACAGGGTATCAGCCAGCCCCAGCATTTT.